One T cell receptor delta chain is described in this entry. TCRdb re-called clones from the reads via CATT. The data contain approximately 5,000 delta-chain clones, 4.5% to 5.5% of them singletons. These data belong to a study of gamma-delta chains in newborns, infants, children. In the study overall: Polyclonal expansion of innate γδ T cells after birth follows microbial exposure.

Per the germline V gene, CDR1 is GEAIGNYY and CDR2 is EKD. The CDR3 is 19 residues long. The junction had 2 bases not matched to a gene; V was cut back by 1 base and J by 0 bases. The sequenced material came from blood. This clonotype originated in a child who was a newborn, infant or young child, either healthy, febrile or measles-vaccinated (not recorded which). This chain uses TRDV2 with TRDJ3; TRDD3 matches at 13 bases. CDR3 DNA sequence: TGTGCCTGTGACACACTGGGGGATACGCGCTCCTGGGACACCCGACAGATGTTTTTC. As protein: CACDTLGDTRSWDTRQMFF.